The 17 T cell receptor beta chains reported below all come from one sample, sequenced in a study of blood T cell repertoires in COVID-19. TCRdb's copy holds only in-frame clones and misses some; the assay was immunoSEQ multiplex PCR. The sample lists 150,000 to 200,000 clones, 84% occurring once. Sequenced: peripheral blood. Source of these receptors: a human donor with acute or convalescent COVID-19. The donor label of this sample is uncertain.

The chain couples TRBV5-1 to TRBJ2-3; 12 bases fit TRBD1. This CDR3 has 17 amino acids. Germline values: CDR1 SGHRS, CDR2 YFSETQ. Trimming removed 0 bases from V and 0 bases from J; junction bases left unmatched: 2. The CDR3 coding sequence is TGCGCCAGCAGCTTGGCGGGACAGGGGGCCAGCACAGATACGCAGTATTTT. It translates to CASSLAGQGASTDTQYF.

The chain recombines TRBV7-9 with TRBJ2-7, with D unclear. This CDR3 contains 11 residues. The germline gives CDR1 SEHNR, CDR2 FQNEAQ (reference sequence). Deletions cut 2 bases from V and 6 bases from J, with 5 bases between. This CDR3 is CASSLNFEQYF. The CDR3 region has the DNA TGTGCCAGCAGCTTAAACTTCGAGCAGTACTTC.

The rearrangement joins TRBV15 to TRBJ2-7; possible D gene TRBD1, 5 bases. V gave up 0 bases and J gave up 3 bases, with 15 bases separating them. The germline V gene encodes CDR1 LNHNV and CDR2 YYDKDF (reference sequence). This CDR3 is 16 amino acids long. The DNA of the CDR3 is TGTGCCACCAGCAGAGATCAGGCAGGGAAGAGCTACGAGCAGTACTTC. This encodes CATSRDQAGKSYEQYF. The whole variable domain, remainder taken from reference TRBV15 and TRBJ2-7, is DAMVIQNPRYQVTQFGKPVTLSCSQTLNHNVMYWYQQKSSQAPKLLFHYYDKDFNNEADTPDNFQSRRPNTSFCFLDIRSPGLGDTAMYLCATSRDQAGKSYEQYFGPGTRLTVT.

This clone has just a few counts. The chain is built from TRBV6-1 and TRBJ1-6, with D perhaps matching TRBD1 (5 bases). With 4 bases removed from V and 0 bases from J, the gap between germline ends came to 13 bases. Germline V gene lookup returns CDR1 MNHNS and CDR2 SASEGT. The CDR3 is made up of 17 amino acids. CDR3 loop: CASSATATSSYNSPLHF. In nucleotides, the CDR3 is TGTGCCAGCAGTGCGACAGCTACGAGCTCCTATAATTCACCCCTCCACTTT.

V and J are TRBV6-5 and TRBJ2-7; tentatively, D is TRBD2 (6 bases). V was cut by 0 bases and J by 1 base, with 13 bases left in between. Germline values: CDR1 MNHEY, CDR2 SVGAGI. This CDR3 is built from 16 residues. The CDR3 loop reads CASSYSSRGLSYEQYF. CDR3 nucleotides: TGTGCCAGCAGTTACTCGAGTCGGGGACTTTCCTACGAGCAGTACTTC.

The chain uses TRBV2 and TRBJ1-6; D not resolved. The CDR3 spans 13 residues. CDR1 and CDR2 (germline): SNHLY, FYNNEI. V was cut by 8 bases and J by 7 bases, with 12 bases left in between. As DNA, the CDR3 is TGTGCCAGCTGGGAGCACCTAAATTCACCCCTCCACTTT. Protein: CASWEHLNSPLHF. Full variable domain (remainder filled in from reference TRBV2 and TRBJ1-6): EPEVTQTPSHQVTQMGQEVILRCVPISNHLYFYWYRQILGQKVEFLVSFYNNEISEKSEIFDDQFSVERPDGSNFTLKIRSTKLEDSAMYFCASWEHLNSPLHFGNGTRLTVT.

The rearrangement joins TRBV6-5 to TRBJ1-2; D gene unclear. Germline V gives CDR1 MNHEY, CDR2 SVGAGI. Trimming took off 4 bases at V and 7 bases at J, with 13 bases between the two ends. There are 13 residues in the CDR3. In nucleotides, the CDR3 is TGTGCCAGCAGTTGGGGAATCCGGGGTGGCTACACCTTC. This gives the protein CASSWGIRGGYTF.

The chain couples TRBV5-1 to TRBJ2-5; D may be TRBD2 (6 bases). Germline V gene sequence: CDR1 SGHRS, CDR2 YFSETQ. The length of the CDR3 is 15 residues. V lost 8 bases and J lost 0, with 17 bases in between. CDR3 sequence reads: CASGKKGTDQETQYF. CDR3 coding DNA: TGCGCCAGTGGGAAAAAAGGGACTGACCAAGAGACCCAGTACTTC.

The J gene is TRBJ2-2, the V gene TRBV7-8; 9 nucleotides match TRBD2. This CDR3 is built from 16 residues. V lost 2 bases and J lost 4; bases outside the gene matches: 5. Germline V lookup: CDR1 SGHVS, CDR2 FQNEAQ. The CDR3 coding sequence is TGTGCCAGCAGCTTATGGCTAGCGGGGACCACCGGGGAGCTGTTTTTT. The encoded protein is CASSLWLAGTTGELFF. Looking up the rest from reference TRBV7-8 and TRBJ2-2 gives the full variable domain: GAGVSQSPRYKVAKRGQDVALRCDPISGHVSLFWYQQALGQGPEFLTYFQNEAQLDKSGLPSDRFFAERPEGSVSTLKIQRTQQEDSAVYLCASSLWLAGTTGELFFGEGSRLTVL.

The J gene is TRBJ2-7, the V gene TRBV5-5; D is ambiguous. The CDR3 contains 12 residues. Germline CDR1 SGHKS, CDR2 YYEKEE (reference sequence). V was shortened by 3 bases and J by 3 bases, with 7 bases between the two germline ends. The DNA of the CDR3 is TGTGCCAGCAGCTCCCTAAGCTACGAGCAGTACTTC. Encoded protein: CASSSLSYEQYF.

This chain connects TRBV15 to TRBJ2-2, with D tentatively TRBD1 (6 bases). CDR1 is LNHNV, CDR2 YYDKDF, per germline (reference sequence). This CDR3 contains 17 residues. With 1 base removed from V and 4 bases from J, the gap between germline ends came to 16 bases. CDR3 loop: CATSRGQGPQGTGELFF. In DNA form, the CDR3 reads TGTGCCACCAGCAGAGGGCAGGGGCCCCAGGGCACCGGGGAGCTGTTTTTT.

V and J are TRBV29-1 and TRBJ1-4, with D uncertain. The CDR3 covers 12 residues. Germline assignment: CDR1 SQVTM and CDR2 ANQGSEA. The V and J ends lost 5 bases and 7 bases respectively, with 11 bases between them. CDR3 residues: CSVQGSGEKLFF. CDR3 nucleotides: TGCAGCGTTCAAGGGTCCGGTGAAAAACTGTTTTTT.

The chain has TRBV3-1 (or the pseudogene TRBV3-2) and TRBJ1-5, with no clear D. The germline V gene has CDR1 LGHDT and CDR2 YNNKEL (reference sequence). V lost 1 base, J lost 6 bases, and 13 bases lay in between. The CDR3 sequence is 15 residues long. DNA for the CDR3: TGTGCCAGCAGCCAAGGGGCGGGTAAGACTCAGCCCCAGCATTTT. It encodes CASSQGAGKTQPQHF.

This rearrangement joins TRBV19 to TRBJ1-2; TRBD1 matches 8 bases. The CDR3 sequence is 11 residues long. Germline trimming cut 10 bases from V and 6 bases from J; bases unmatched to any gene: 4. Germline lookup yields CDR1 LNHDA and CDR2 SQIVND (reference sequence). CDR3 coding DNA: TGTGCCACCCGACAGGGGAATGGCTACACCTTC. It is translated as CATRQGNGYTF.

The table lists this clone with a few counts. This chain joins TRBV2 and TRBJ1-2; 12 bases match TRBD1. Germline V gene lookup returns CDR1 SNHLY and CDR2 FYNNEI. The CDR3 is 16 amino acids. The V gene end was trimmed by 6 bases and the J gene end by 5 bases; junction bases not matched to a gene: 10. In DNA form, the CDR3 reads TGTGCCAGCAGCCCGACCGGGACAGGGGGCGTTTATGGCTACACCTTC. Its translation: CASSPTGTGGVYGYTF.

The DNA for the CDR3 is TGTGCCAGCAGCTTCTGCCGGCACAGTACCTACGAGCAGTACTTC. Protein sequence: CASSFCRHSTYEQYF. The chain combines TRBV11-3 with TRBJ2-7, with unresolved D. Germline-derived CDR1 and CDR2 are SGHNT and YENEEA. This CDR3 is 15 amino acids long. The ends were cut back, 3 bases at V and 2 bases at J, with 14 bases in the middle. Looking up the rest from reference TRBV11-3 and TRBJ2-7 gives the full variable domain: EAGVVQSPRYKIIEKKQPVAFWCNPISGHNTLYWYLQNLGQGPELLIRYENEEAVDDSQLPKDRFSAERLKGVDSTLKIQPAELGDSAVYLCASSFCRHSTYEQYFGPGTRLTVT.

V gene TRBV27 combines with J gene TRBJ2-3, with TRBD2 matching 12 bases. V was pared by 4 bases and J by 6 bases, with 5 bases of the junction left unmatched. Per the germline V gene, CDR1 is MNHEY and CDR2 is SMNVEV (reference sequence). The CDR3 loop spans 15 amino acids. The CDR3 sequence is CASSSETSGRDTQYF. The CDR3 DNA sequence: TGTGCCAGCAGTTCCGAAACTAGCGGGAGGGATACGCAGTATTTT.